Below are 21 T cell receptor beta chains sequenced from a single sample in a study of T cells in Graves' hyperthyroidism and ophthalmopathy. TCR beta CDR3 regions were amplified from RNA. Using the HTBI primer set, a first-round RT-PCR was run on the TCR CDR3. TCRdb reprocessed the multiplex PCR reads via MiXCR and lists one record per CDR3 protein. Among approximately 500,000 distinct CDR3 sequences, approximately 44% were seen once, and the ten largest hold roughly 8.2%. The sequenced sample consisted of peripheral blood or thyroid tissue (not recorded which). These receptors originate from a woman between 18 and 29 years old with Graves' hyperthyroidism.

The J gene is TRBJ1-2, the V gene TRBV20-1; 7 bases are shared with TRBD1. J was trimmed by 7 bases and V by 2 bases; bases with no gene match: 13. This CDR3 is built from 15 residues. From germline, CDR1 is DFQATT and CDR2 SNEGSKA (reference sequence). The CDR3 loop is CSARSSGRAGGGYTF. CDR3 nucleotide sequence: TGCAGTGCTAGATCTAGCGGGAGGGCAGGGGGTGGCTACACCTTC.

This clonotype has a handful of counts. This chain connects TRBV7-8 to TRBJ2-5; maybe TRBD2 (5 bases). Trimming removed 6 bases from V and 4 bases from J, with 9 bases in between. The germline V gene encodes CDR1 SGHVS and CDR2 FQNEAQ. This CDR3 contains 12 residues. The CDR3 here is CASRDGGETQYF. In DNA, the CDR3 is TGTGCCAGCAGAGATGGAGGAGAGACCCAGTACTTC.

This rearrangement joins TRBV7-9 to TRBJ2-7; D is undetermined. The V end lost 5 bases, the J end lost 6 bases, and 2 bases lay between the germline ends. The V gene's germline CDR1 is SEHNR and CDR2 FQNEAQ (reference sequence). The CDR3 contains 9 residues. The CDR3 DNA sequence: TGTGCCAGCAGCACCGAGCAGTACTTC. Encoded protein: CASSTEQYF.

V usage is TRBV15 and J usage is TRBJ1-5; D is undetermined. Germline V lookup: CDR1 LNHNV, CDR2 YYDKDF (reference sequence). Trimming took off 1 base at V and 13 bases at J, with 17 bases between the two ends. The CDR3 totals 14 residues. CDR3 region: CATSRGTVSYEQHF. In DNA form, the CDR3 reads TGTGCCACCAGCAGAGGGACGGTCTCCTACGAGCAGCATTTT. The whole variable domain, filled in from reference TRBV15 and TRBJ1-5, reads DAMVIQNPRYQVTQFGKPVTLSCSQTLNHNVMYWYQQKSSQAPKLLFHYYDKDFNNEADTPDNFQSRRPNTSFCFLDIRSPGLGDTAMYLCATSRGTVSYEQHFGDGTRLSIL.

This clonotype was counted ten times or more. The chain couples TRBV20-1 to TRBJ2-7; 9 bases fit TRBD2. Unmatched junction bases numbered 11, after V lost 6 bases and J lost 2 bases. The CDR3 is 15 residues long. Germline loops: CDR1 DFQATT, CDR2 SNEGSKA (reference sequence). This chain's CDR3 is CSAPRPAGGTYEQYF. Written as DNA, the CDR3 is TGCAGTGCCCCCCGTCCAGCGGGAGGTACCTACGAGCAGTACTTC.

The rearrangement links TRBV20-1 to TRBJ1-5; D might be TRBD1 (5 bases). The CDR3 is made up of 12 amino acids. V was shortened by 5 bases and J by 7 bases, with 12 bases between the two germline ends. Per germline, CDR1 DFQATT and CDR2 SNEGSKA (reference sequence). The chain's CDR3 is CSAERGGQPQHF. CDR3 bases: TGCAGTGCTGAACGGGGGGGGCAGCCCCAGCATTTT.

The chain employs TRBV11-2 and TRBJ2-5, with TRBD1 identical over 9 bases. The V gene end was trimmed by 7 bases and the J gene end by 3 bases; junction bases not matched to a gene: 15. This CDR3 comprises 17 residues. Germline CDR1 reads SGHAT; CDR2 reads FQNNGV. The CDR3 sequence is CASNPRPGQGFEETQYF. CDR3 bases: TGTGCCAGCAACCCGAGACCGGGACAGGGTTTCGAAGAGACCCAGTACTTC.

This clonotype was observed at least ten times. CDR3 sequence (DNA): TGCAGCGTGGAGAGACAGGGTGGGACTGAAGCTTTCTTT. Protein sequence: CSVERQGGTEAFF. This chain connects TRBV29-1 to TRBJ1-1; 7 positions agree with TRBD1. This CDR3 comprises 13 residues. In germline, CDR1 is SQVTM, CDR2 ANQGSEA. J lost 5 bases, V lost 6 bases, and 9 bases had no gene match.

The chain employs TRBV12-3 or TRBV12-4 and TRBJ2-7, with 8 bases matching TRBD2. The V and J ends lost 3 bases and 2 bases, in that order; junction bases with no gene match: 3. The CDR3 consists of 14 residues. The CDR3 is CASSFRREAYEQYF. CDR3 bases: TGTGCCAGCAGTTTCAGGCGGGAGGCCTACGAGCAGTACTTC.

The table lists this clonotype with many counts. The chain uses TRBV5-6 and TRBJ2-1; no reliable D call. The ends were cut back, 0 bases at V and 6 bases at J, with 7 bases in the middle. Germline V gene lookup returns CDR1 SGHDT and CDR2 YYEEEE. The CDR3 extends over 13 amino acids. The DNA of the CDR3 is TGTGCCAGCAGCTTGGTTGTTCGCAATGAGCAGTTCTTC. This gives the protein CASSLVVRNEQFF.

This clonotype was observed a single time. This could be a read error, since a much larger clone is one nucleotide away. The chain uses TRBV6-5 and TRBJ1-2; D unclear. The CDR3 length is 11 residues. The germline V gene encodes CDR1 MNHEY and CDR2 SVGAGI. The CDR3 is CAISYGYGYTF. The CDR3 coding sequence is TGTGCCATCAGTTACGGCTATGGCTACACCTTC.

This clonotype was recorded many times. The CDR3, as DNA: TGTGCCATAACAGGGGGCTCGGCCTCTGGGGCCAACGTCCTGACTTTC. Residues: CAITGGSASGANVLTF. The rearrangement links TRBV10-3 to TRBJ2-6, with 9 bases fitting TRBD1. From germline, CDR1 is ENHRY and CDR2 SYGVKD. The trim removed 9 bases at V and 0 bases at J, leaving 6 bases unmatched. This CDR3 is 16 amino acids long.

CDR3 loop: CASSLGTATDTQYF. DNA for the CDR3: TGTGCCAGCAGCTTAGGGACTGCCACAGATACGCAGTATTTT. V and J are TRBV7-2 and TRBJ2-3; weak D call: TRBD2 (5 bases). V lost 1 base and J lost 2, with 7 bases in between. CDR1 is SGHTA and CDR2 is FQGNSA in the germline V gene. CDR3 size: 14 residues.

This clonotype was seen only once. In this CDR3 the conserved last residue, phenylalanine or tryptophan, is missing, so a read error is likely. The limits of the CDR3 on the DNA are not certain, so only TCRdb's listed CDR3 is given. The J gene is TRBJ1-4, the V gene TRBV7-9; the tabulated D call, TRBD1, remains unverified against the DNA. Germline values: CDR1 SEHNR, CDR2 FQNEAQ (reference sequence). The CDR3 totals 11 residues, both ends included. Here the CDR3 reads CASSPLDRGFY.

This clonotype has a handful of counts. This chain connects TRBV27 to TRBJ1-2; no firm D call. Trimming shortened V by 0 bases and J by 8 bases, and 10 bases separated the two germline ends. This CDR3 is built from 13 residues. Germline V gives CDR1 MNHEY, CDR2 SMNVEV (reference sequence). CDR3 DNA sequence: TGTGCCAGCAGTTTATCGTGGGCTGGGGGCTACACCTTC. Protein: CASSLSWAGGYTF.

Many counts were recorded for this clonotype. The chain links TRBV12-3 or TRBV12-4 to TRBJ1-6; D gene ambiguous. The CDR3 has 12 amino acids. V lost 3 bases and J lost 10, with 7 bases in between. The CDR3 loop reads CASSFGSSPLHF. The CDR3 nucleotides read TGTGCCAGCAGTTTTGGGTCCTCACCCCTCCACTTT.

The chain has TRBV30 and TRBJ2-7; TRBD2 aligns across 15 bases. The V segment lost 1 base and the J segment 4 bases; nucleotides outside the gene matches: 2. This CDR3 contains 15 residues. Germline CDR1 reads GTSNPN; CDR2 reads SVGIG (reference sequence). CDR3 protein: CAWSEGLAGGYEQYF. The DNA of the CDR3 is TGTGCCTGGAGTGAGGGACTAGCGGGAGGATACGAGCAGTACTTC.

The rearrangement joins TRBV15 to TRBJ1-5; D not certain. Trimming cost V 4 bases and J 0 bases, with 10 bases left between them. Germline V gives CDR1 LNHNV, CDR2 YYDKDF (reference sequence). The CDR3 has 15 residues. This CDR3 reads CATSKSADSNQPQHF. DNA for the CDR3: TGTGCCACCAGCAAGTCGGCGGATAGCAATCAGCCCCAGCATTTT.

This clonotype showed up just a few times. The chain combines TRBV29-1 with TRBJ1-2; 9 nucleotides agree with TRBD1. The CDR3 runs to 11 residues. Germline trimming cut 4 bases from V and 8 bases from J; bases unmatched to any gene: 2. Germline V lookup: CDR1 SQVTM, CDR2 ANQGSEA. The CDR3 spells CSVVGTGGYTF. Here the CDR3 DNA reads TGCAGCGTTGTCGGGACAGGGGGCTACACCTTC. Drawing the rest from reference TRBV29-1 and TRBJ1-2, the complete variable domain is SAVISQKPSRDICQRGTSLTIQCQVDSQVTMMFWYRQQPGQSLTLIATANQGSEATYESGFVIDKFPISRPNLTFSTLTVSNMSPEDSSIYLCSVVGTGGYTFGSGTRLTVV.

The CDR3 region is CAIRMGQEMNTEAFF. CDR3 coding DNA: TGTGCCATCAGGATGGGACAGGAGATGAACACTGAAGCTTTCTTT. The gene calls are TRBV10-3 and TRBJ1-1; 8 bases agree with TRBD1. The germline CDR1 and CDR2 sequences are ENHRY and SYGVKD. This CDR3 has 15 amino acids. Trimming removed 6 bases from V and 0 bases from J; junction bases left unmatched: 6.

This clonotype has more than one count but fewer than ten. One junction end disagrees with the germline gene, perhaps due to a read error. DNA of the CDR3: TGCGCCAGCAGCCGGCCGTTCCGGGGGGCAACCGGGGGGCTGTTTTTT. Translation: CASSRPFRGATGGLFF. The chain combines TRBV5-1 with TRBJ2-2; tentative D call: TRBD2 (7 bases). This CDR3 has 16 amino acids. The germline gives CDR1 SGHRS, CDR2 YFSETQ.